This T cell receptor beta chain was documented in a study of T cell responses to AZD1222 COVID-19 vaccine. Method: immunoSEQ multiplex PCR; TCRdb's copy keeps in-frame clones and lacks some. Seen here are over 100,000 clones, roughly 94% observed once, and the top ten hold 6.6%. Per the germline V gene, CDR1 is MDHEN and CDR2 is SYDVKM. The V gene lost 5 bases and the J gene lost 1 base, with 14 bases spanning the gap. The CDR3 runs to 15 residues. This TCR was recovered from an adult in good health. The starting material was peripheral blood, obtained on day 0 of AZD1222 vaccination. The rearrangement uses TRBV28 and TRBJ2-5; a possible D gene is TRBD2 (5 bases). CDR3 sequence: CASSPRRGIQETQYF. The CDR3 DNA is TGTGCCAGCAGTCCTCGACGGGGTATCCAAGAGACCCAGTACTTC.